The sequence of this T cell receptor (beta chain) was determined in a study of cytomegalovirus exposure and HLA in healthy donors. Regarding the study as a whole: Later work showed greater clonal expansion in HLA-associated TCR beta chains than in equally common others. Around 160 TCR beta chains were listed as cytomegalovirus-associated.

The CDR3 has 14 residues. V was pared by 5 bases and J by 7 bases, with 12 bases between. Looked up from germline, CDR1 is SEHNR and CDR2 is FQNEAQ (reference sequence). 60 Vbeta and 13 Jbeta primers were used in PCR. Sequenced by immunoSEQ multiplex PCR; TCRdb stores in-frame clones only, minus some. The sample includes about 130,000 clones, roughly 70% of them seen just once. Comments on this clone: Its antigen remains unknown.

The clonotype was recovered from a young man in good health and CMV-seronegative. The chain is built from TRBV7-9 and TRBJ1-6; D unclear. Sequencing was done on a sample of PBMCs. The CDR3 protein is CASSRNWSNSPLHF. In DNA form, the CDR3 reads TGTGCCAGCAGCCGCAACTGGTCGAATTCACCCCTCCACTTT.